A single sample is the source of the 32 T cell receptor beta chains below, sequenced in a study of T cell responses to AZD1222 COVID-19 vaccine. Generated by immunoSEQ multiplex PCR, the TCRdb table keeps only in-frame clones and is missing some. The table lists 100,000 to 150,000 clones, 88% of them singletons. The source was peripheral blood, collected on day 0 of AZD1222 vaccination. The receptors originated from an adult in good health.

This chain links TRBV20-1 with TRBJ2-7, with D perhaps matching TRBD2 (7 bases). The CDR3 contains 15 residues. CDR1 DFQATT and CDR2 SNEGSKA come from the germline V gene (reference sequence). Trimming stripped 3 bases from V and 5 bases from J, with 20 bases between. The CDR3 protein is CSASQSGGPSNEQYF. CDR3 DNA sequence: TGCAGTGCTAGTCAGTCGGGGGGCCCTTCAAACGAGCAGTACTTC.

The chain uses TRBV7-9 and TRBJ1-1; D is ambiguous. The CDR3 spans 12 residues. V lost 1 base, J lost 2 bases, and 2 bases lay in between. CDR1 is SEHNR, CDR2 FQNEAQ, per germline (reference sequence). The CDR3 protein is CASSLVNTEAFF. CDR3 nucleotide sequence: TGTGCCAGCAGCTTAGTCAACACTGAAGCTTTCTTT.

There are a few counts of this clone. The V call is TRBV11-2, the J call TRBJ1-2, with a tentative D call TRBD1 (6 bases). V was trimmed by 5 bases and J by 7 bases, leaving 11 bases between them. Germline CDR1 is SGHAT and CDR2 is FQNNGV. The CDR3 is 12 residues long. The CDR3 DNA follows: TGTGCCAGCAGCCGCAGGGGTAGTGGCTACACCTTC. This encodes CASSRRGSGYTF.

The gene calls are TRBV4-3 and TRBJ1-5, with D possibly matching TRBD1 (5 bases). From germline, CDR1 is LGHNA and CDR2 YSLEER. The CDR3 sequence is 14 residues long. Trimming left V 0 bases short and J 7 bases short, with 10 bases between. CDR3 in amino acids: CASSQDIGDQPQHF. Here the CDR3 DNA reads TGCGCCAGCAGCCAAGACATAGGGGACCAGCCCCAGCATTTT.

The J gene is TRBJ2-2, the V gene TRBV19; D possibly corresponds to TRBD2 (6 bases). Between the trimmed V and J ends, which lost 6 bases and 2 bases, there was a span of 10 bases. The germline CDR1 and CDR2 sequences are LNHDA and SQIVND (reference sequence). The CDR3 runs to 14 residues. The DNA of the CDR3 is TGTGCCAGTAGGATTAGCGGCAACACCGGGGAGCTGTTTTTT. Translated, it gives CASRISGNTGELFF.

The chain carries TRBV28 and TRBJ1-1, with D possibly being TRBD1 (5 bases). The ends were cut back, 7 bases at V and 4 bases at J, with 13 bases in the middle. This CDR3 is built from 13 residues. Germline V CDR1 and CDR2: MDHEN, SYDVKM. The chain's CDR3 is CASTPQGRTEAFF. DNA for the CDR3: TGTGCCAGCACCCCCCAGGGTCGCACTGAAGCTTTCTTT.

The rearrangement joins TRBV7-3 to TRBJ1-6; D might be TRBD1 (6 bases). Germline V gives CDR1 SGHTA, CDR2 FQGTGA. V was shortened by 4 bases and J by 0 bases, with 10 bases between the two germline ends. There are 16 residues in the CDR3. CDR3 bases: TGTGCCAGCAGCTCCGGACAGAGCTCCTATAATTCACCCCTCCACTTT. Protein: CASSSGQSSYNSPLHF. Drawing the rest from reference TRBV7-3 and TRBJ1-6, the complete variable domain is GAGVSQTPSNKVTEKGKYVELRCDPISGHTALYWYRQSLGQGPEFLIYFQGTGAADDSGLPNDRFFAVRPEGSVSTLKIQRTERGDSAVYLCASSSGQSSYNSPLHFGNGTRLTVT.

The CDR3: CASSFGDQGLYGYTF. The CDR3 DNA reads as TGTGCCAGCAGTTTTGGGGACCAAGGGCTTTATGGCTACACCTTC. The rearrangement joins TRBV28 to TRBJ1-2, with D possibly matching TRBD1 (5 bases). Germline assignment: CDR1 MDHEN and CDR2 SYDVKM. V was cut by 3 bases and J by 5 bases, with 16 bases left in between. This CDR3 spans 15 amino acids.

The rearrangement joins TRBV11-2 to TRBJ1-2; D is unclear. Germline CDR1 is SGHAT and CDR2 is FQNNGV. Trimming shortened V by 0 bases and J by 8 bases, and 19 bases separated the two germline ends. The CDR3 has 16 residues. CDR3 region: CASSLERVPLFYGYTF. DNA of the CDR3: TGTGCCAGCAGCTTAGAACGGGTACCCCTATTCTACGGCTACACCTTC.

This chain uses TRBV18 with TRBJ2-1; no clear D gene. The CDR3 contains 11 residues. Germline values: CDR1 KGHSH, CDR2 LQKENI. Trimming removed 2 bases from V and 11 bases from J, with 7 bases in between. DNA for the CDR3: TGTGCCAGCTCACCAGCCGACCAGCAGTTCTTC. Protein: CASSPADQQFF.

The chain combines TRBV18 with TRBJ2-2; D uncertain. The CDR3 is 16 amino acids. CDR1 is KGHSH and CDR2 is LQKENI in the germline V gene. Trimming removed 1 base from V and 0 bases from J, with 9 bases in between. The CDR3 bases are TGTGCCAGCTCACCACAGCAACCCGCGAACACCGGGGAGCTGTTTTTT. Residues: CASSPQQPANTGELFF.

The chain links TRBV19 to TRBJ1-1, with D uncertain. Trimming took 7 bases from V and 3 from J, leaving 18 bases between them. The germline V gene encodes CDR1 LNHDA and CDR2 SQIVND (reference sequence). The CDR3 sequence is 15 residues long. CDR3 region: CASTPLGSADTEAFF. The CDR3 DNA follows: TGTGCCAGTACCCCCCTCGGCAGTGCTGACACTGAAGCTTTCTTT.

V gene TRBV7-2 combines with J gene TRBJ1-4; D is unclear. Germline CDR1 reads SGHTA; CDR2 reads FQGNSA. This CDR3 has 14 amino acids. The V and J ends lost 5 bases and 6 bases respectively, with 13 bases between them. This CDR3 reads CASSPSSRYEKLFF. CDR3 coding DNA: TGTGCCAGCAGCCCCAGTTCACGCTATGAAAAACTGTTTTTT.

The rearrangement joins TRBV7-9 to TRBJ2-3; TRBD2 matches at 7 bases. Germline V gene sequence: CDR1 SEHNR, CDR2 FQNEAQ (reference sequence). This CDR3 is 15 amino acids long. The ends lost 5 bases at V and 2 bases at J; junction bases unmatched: 7. This CDR3 is CASSLSGKNTDTQYF. DNA for the CDR3: TGTGCCAGCAGCCTAAGCGGGAAAAACACAGATACGCAGTATTTT.

The chain is built from TRBV6-1 and TRBJ2-3; unclear D gene. This CDR3 has 15 amino acids. V was clipped by 2 bases and J by 6 bases, with 15 bases between them. Germline loops: CDR1 MNHNS, CDR2 SASEGT. CDR3 in amino acids: CASSESPHSVDTQYF. In DNA form, the CDR3 reads TGTGCCAGCAGTGAATCCCCGCATTCAGTGGATACGCAGTATTTT.

V is TRBV29-1 and J is TRBJ2-2; 9 bases agree with TRBD1. Per germline, CDR1 SQVTM and CDR2 ANQGSEA. V lost 5 bases to trimming and J lost 3 bases; unmatched junction nucleotides: 1. CDR3 length equals 13 residues. The CDR3 DNA follows: TGCAGCGTTTGGGACAGGGACACCGGGGAGCTGTTTTTT. Translating gives CSVWDRDTGELFF.

The V gene is TRBV4-1, the J gene TRBJ2-7; 8 nucleotides agree with TRBD2. The CDR3 length is 14 residues. After removal of 1 base from V and 2 bases from J, the junction contained 1 base not matched to a gene. Germline loops: CDR1 MGHRA, CDR2 YSYEKL. The CDR3 bases are TGCGCCAGCAGCCAAGTCGGGGGGGCCTACGAGCAGTACTTC. It specifies CASSQVGGAYEQYF.

There are a few counts of this clone. The CDR3 spells CASSPGTGSTNEKLFF. The CDR3 coding sequence is TGTGCCAGCTCACCCGGGACAGGATCTACTAATGAAAAACTGTTTTTT. The V gene is TRBV18, the J gene TRBJ1-4; 8 nucleotides agree with TRBD1. CDR3 size: 16 residues. The V segment lost 3 bases and the J segment 2 bases; nucleotides outside the gene matches: 5. Germline lookup yields CDR1 KGHSH and CDR2 LQKENI.

The genes are TRBV7-2 and TRBJ2-5; 9 bases fit TRBD1. This CDR3 comprises 15 residues. V lost 1 base and J lost 5; bases outside the gene matches: 5. CDR1 and CDR2 (germline): SGHTA, FQGNSA. CDR3 nucleotides: TGTGCCAGCAGCTTAGGAAACAGGGGGCGCGAGACCCAGTACTTC. This encodes CASSLGNRGRETQYF.

This chain connects TRBV19 to TRBJ2-1, with D maybe TRBD2 (6 bases). The CDR3 extends over 15 amino acids. The V and J ends lost 3 bases and 1 base respectively, with 10 bases between them. From germline, CDR1 is LNHDA and CDR2 SQIVND (reference sequence). CDR3 nucleotides: TGTGCCAGTAGTATCATTAGCGGTTCCTACAATGAGCAGTTCTTC. Translation gives CASSIISGSYNEQFF.

This clone appeared a single time. This sequence joins TRBV16 and TRBJ1-6, with a tentative D call TRBD1 (5 bases). The CDR3 covers 17 residues. Trimming pared 4 bases from V and 0 bases from J, leaving 13 bases between. Looked up from germline, CDR1 is KGHSY and CDR2 is FQNENV. In nucleotides, the CDR3 is TGTGCCAGCAGCCCTCCTGAGGGGAGCTCCTATAATTCACCCCTCCACTTT. This gives the protein CASSPPEGSSYNSPLHF.

In this sample, this clone turned up a few times. This sequence joins TRBV29-1 and TRBJ2-7; D is ambiguous. V lost 5 bases to trimming and J lost 4 bases, with 3 bases between them. Germline values: CDR1 SQVTM, CDR2 ANQGSEA. The CDR3 runs to 9 residues. CDR3 sequence (DNA): TGCAGCGTTCCATACGAGCAGTACTTC. Its protein is CSVPYEQYF.

V usage is TRBV28 and J usage is TRBJ1-5, with no clear D. Germline V CDR1 and CDR2: MDHEN, SYDVKM. Trimming stripped 8 bases from V and 6 bases from J, with 11 bases between. The CDR3 length is 12 residues. The CDR3 region has the DNA TGTGCCAGCCTCCTAACGGGTCAGCCCCAGCATTTT. Its protein is CASLLTGQPQHF.

The chain combines TRBV9 with TRBJ2-1; 12 bases are a match to TRBD1. Germline trimming cut 3 bases from V and 6 bases from J; bases unmatched to any gene: 4. Germline V CDR1 and CDR2: SGDLS, YYNGEE. The CDR3 is made up of 15 amino acids. CDR3 protein: CASSARDRGLNEQFF. Here the CDR3 DNA reads TGTGCCAGCAGCGCCCGGGACAGGGGGCTCAATGAGCAGTTCTTC.

At least ten counts were recorded for this clone. V usage is TRBV27 and J usage is TRBJ2-7; 15 bases are a match to TRBD2. Germline trimming cut 3 bases from V and 4 bases from J; bases unmatched to any gene: 7. Germline V gives CDR1 MNHEY, CDR2 SMNVEV (reference sequence). The CDR3 contains 17 residues. The chain's CDR3 is CASSLGLAGGPGYEQYF. CDR3 coding DNA: TGTGCCAGCAGTTTGGGACTAGCGGGAGGACCGGGGTACGAGCAGTACTTC.

The V and J genes are TRBV20-1 and TRBJ2-1, with TRBD2 as a possible D gene (6 bases). The CDR3 runs to 12 residues. CDR1 is DFQATT, CDR2 SNEGSKA, per germline (reference sequence). V was shortened by 3 bases and J by 9 bases, with 12 bases between the two germline ends. The CDR3 nucleotides are TGCAGTGCTAGTGCGGGAATAGGTGAGCAGTTCTTC. Translation gives CSASAGIGEQFF.

This chain uses TRBV7-7 with TRBJ2-3, with 10 bases aligning to TRBD2. Per germline, CDR1 SSHAT and CDR2 FNYEAQ (reference sequence). The CDR3 covers 15 residues. The V gene end was trimmed by 5 bases and the J gene end by 4 bases; junction bases not matched to a gene: 6. CDR3 sequence: CASSSSGRGADTQYF. The CDR3, as DNA: TGTGCCAGCAGCAGCAGCGGGAGGGGGGCAGATACGCAGTATTTT.

The rearrangement uses TRBV9 and TRBJ1-5, with TRBD1 matching over 9 bases. V lost 4 bases and J lost 3; bases outside the gene matches: 5. The germline CDR1 and CDR2 sequences are SGDLS and YYNGEE. The CDR3 extends over 15 amino acids. CDR3 DNA sequence: TGTGCCAGCAGCTCCGGGACAGGGACCAATCAGCCCCAGCATTTT. Encoded protein: CASSSGTGTNQPQHF.

The V call is TRBV10-3, the J call TRBJ1-4; a possible D gene is TRBD1 (6 bases). Looked up from germline, CDR1 is ENHRY and CDR2 is SYGVKD. Trimming stripped 10 bases from V and 8 bases from J, with 23 bases between. There are 15 residues in the CDR3. The CDR3 spells CATSGVGTPQEKLFF. CDR3 DNA sequence: TGTGCCACATCAGGGGTCGGGACTCCACAGGAAAAACTGTTTTTT.

The rearrangement joins TRBV29-1 to TRBJ2-2, with TRBD2 identical over 7 bases. The junction had 4 bases not matched to a gene; V was cut back by 2 bases and J by 4 bases. This CDR3 contains 14 residues. CDR1 is SQVTM and CDR2 is ANQGSEA in the germline V gene. CDR3 amino acids: CSVERWEGTGELFF. Written as DNA, the CDR3 is TGCAGCGTTGAACGTTGGGAGGGCACCGGGGAGCTGTTTTTT.

The chain carries TRBV18 and TRBJ2-2, with a weak D call TRBD1 (5 bases). Germline CDR1 is KGHSH and CDR2 is LQKENI. CDR3 length: 14 amino acids. Trimming took off 5 bases at V and 3 bases at J, with 10 bases between the two ends. The DNA of the CDR3 is TGTGCCAGCTCATCGACAGAATACACCGGGGAGCTGTTTTTT. This gives the protein CASSSTEYTGELFF.

This chain uses TRBV6-2 or TRBV6-3 with TRBJ1-4; 11 positions agree with TRBD1. Germline trimming cut 5 bases from V and 10 bases from J; bases unmatched to any gene: 9. The CDR3 is made up of 15 amino acids. Germline V gives CDR1 MNHEY, CDR2 SVGEGT. CDR3 region: CASSPRTGGARKLFF. The CDR3 nucleotides read TGTGCCAGCAGTCCAAGGACAGGGGGCGCGAGAAAACTGTTTTTT.